Listed here are 7 T cell receptor beta chains from one sample, sequenced in a study of T cell repertoires in cytomegalovirus infection. Their antigen targets remain unknown. TCRdb ran MiXCR on the reads and lists one entry per CDR3 protein. The sample lists about 830,000 distinct CDR3 sequences, approximately 29% occurring once. The specimen was cultured CD8+ T cells from PBMCs, collected from culture after CMV antigen stimulation. The receptors come from a human donor in good health (CMV status not recorded). Some clones in this sample may be carry-over from other donors' samples.

V is TRBV27 and J is TRBJ1-6, with a weak D call TRBD1 (5 bases). This CDR3 spans 20 amino acids. V was trimmed by 5 bases and J by 0 bases, leaving 23 bases between them. Germline lookup yields CDR1 MNHEY and CDR2 SMNVEV (reference sequence). The CDR3 sequence is CASSTFEGPHFPSYNSPLHF. The CDR3 coding sequence is TGTGCCAGCAGTACCTTTGAGGGGCCACACTTTCCCTCCTATAATTCACCCCTCCACTTT.

The chain has TRBV6-5 and TRBJ1-6; TRBD1 agrees at 7 bases. Per the germline V gene, CDR1 is MNHEY and CDR2 is SVGAGI. This CDR3 is 15 amino acids long. Trimming removed 7 bases from V and 7 bases from J; junction bases left unmatched: 10. CDR3 loop: CASTPGQSRNSPLHF. In DNA form, the CDR3 reads TGTGCCAGCACCCCGGGACAGTCAAGAAATTCACCCCTCCACTTT.

V is TRBV7-9 and J is TRBJ1-2; possibly TRBD1 for D (5 bases). This CDR3 spans 13 amino acids. V lost 4 bases to trimming and J lost 7 bases, with 13 bases between them. Germline V CDR1 and CDR2: SEHNR, FQNEAQ (reference sequence). Here the CDR3 reads CASSSQGWGGYTF. In nucleotides, the CDR3 is TGTGCCAGCAGCTCCCAGGGTTGGGGTGGCTACACCTTC.

The chain uses TRBV6-2 or TRBV6-3 and TRBJ2-2; no definite D call. The CDR3 covers 11 residues. CDR1 is MNHEY, CDR2 SVGEGT, per germline. Trimming pared 5 bases from V and 9 bases from J, leaving 7 bases between. The CDR3 DNA reads as TGTGCCAGCAGTCAGATGTGGGAGCTGTTTTTT. It yields the protein CASSQMWELFF.

The gene calls are TRBV7-9 and TRBJ2-1; D is possibly TRBD1 (6 bases). V shed 0 bases and J shed 9 bases, with 21 bases lying between them. The CDR3 totals 17 residues. In germline, CDR1 is SEHNR, CDR2 FQNEAQ (reference sequence). For the CDR3, the DNA is TGTGCCAGCAGCTTAGCGTCCCAGGGGCCCCCATTCGCTGAGCAGTTCTTC. Protein: CASSLASQGPPFAEQFF. The full variable domain, completed using reference TRBV7-9 and TRBJ2-1, is DTGVSQNPRHKITKRGQNVTFRCDPISEHNRLYWYRQTLGQGPEFLTYFQNEAQLEKSRLLSDRFSAERPKGSFSTLEIQRTEQGDSAMYLCASSLASQGPPFAEQFFGPGTRLTVL.

As regards this clonotype: The junction departs from the called germline gene at one end, perhaps through a read error. The chain links TRBV7-7 to TRBJ2-7; tentative D call: TRBD1 (5 bases). The length of the CDR3 is 12 residues. Germline V gene sequence: CDR1 SSHAT, CDR2 FNYEAQ (reference sequence). Here the CDR3 DNA reads TGTGCTAGCAGCAACCCAGGGTCTGTGCAGTACTTC. As protein: CASSNPGSVQYF.

This chain joins TRBV6-5 and TRBJ2-1; D might be TRBD2 (6 bases). Trimming took 0 bases from V and 9 from J, leaving 9 bases between them. Germline loops: CDR1 MNHEY, CDR2 SVGAGI. CDR3 length equals 13 residues. The DNA of the CDR3 is TGTGCCAGCAGTTACTCGGGAGGTGGTGAGCAGTTCTTC. Translating gives CASSYSGGGEQFF.